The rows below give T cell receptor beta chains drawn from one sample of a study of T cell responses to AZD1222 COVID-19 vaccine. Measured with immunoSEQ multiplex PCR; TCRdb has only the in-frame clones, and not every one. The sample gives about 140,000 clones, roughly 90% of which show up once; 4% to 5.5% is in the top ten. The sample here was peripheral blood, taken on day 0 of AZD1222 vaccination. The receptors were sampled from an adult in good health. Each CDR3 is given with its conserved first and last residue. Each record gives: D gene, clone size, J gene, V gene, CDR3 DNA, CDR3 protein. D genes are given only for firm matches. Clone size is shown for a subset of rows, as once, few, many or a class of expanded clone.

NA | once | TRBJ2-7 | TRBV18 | TGTGCCAGCTCACCATACAGGGAATCCTACGAGCAGTACTTC | CASSPYRESYEQYF
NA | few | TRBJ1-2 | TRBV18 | TGTGCCAGCTCAGAAGAGGACGGCCGTGGCTACACCTTC | CASSEEDGRGYTF
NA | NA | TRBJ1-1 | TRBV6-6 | TGTGCCAGCAGGAAACGGACGAACACTGAAGCTTTCTTT | CASRKRTNTEAFF
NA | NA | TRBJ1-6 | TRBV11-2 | TGTGCCAGCAGCTTAGGCACTACTAATTCACCCCTCCACTTT | CASSLGTTNSPLHF
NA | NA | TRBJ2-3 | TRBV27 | TGTGCCAGCAGTCCCCTTCCAAACAGCGGGAGCACAGATACGCAGTATTTT | CASSPLPNSGSTDTQYF
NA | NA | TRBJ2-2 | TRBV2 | TGTGCCAGCAGGGGCCGGGACCTCAGCGGCACCGGGGAGCTGTTTTTT | CASRGRDLSGTGELFF
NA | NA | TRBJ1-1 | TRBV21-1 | TGTGCCAGCAGCATACCCTCCAGGGGCTACACTGAAGCTTTCTTT | CASSIPSRGYTEAFF
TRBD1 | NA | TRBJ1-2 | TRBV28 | TGTGCCAGCAGACCGACAGGGATCGGCTACACCTTC | CASRPTGIGYTF
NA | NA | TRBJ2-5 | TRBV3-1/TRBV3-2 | TGTGCCAGCAGTGAAATGGTGGGGGAGACCCAGTACTTC | CASSEMVGETQYF
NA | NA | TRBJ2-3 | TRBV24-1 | TGTGCCACCGCCCCAGGGAAATTGGGCCCGGATACGCAGTATTTT | CATAPGKLGPDTQYF
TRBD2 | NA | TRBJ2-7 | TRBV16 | TGTGCCAGCAGCCAAACCGGGACTAGTCACGAGCAGTACTTC | CASSQTGTSHEQYF
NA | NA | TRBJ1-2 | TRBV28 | TGTGCCAGCAGCTCCCCCGCAGGGTTTGGAGGCTACACCTTC | CASSSPAGFGGYTF
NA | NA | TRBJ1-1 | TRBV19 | TGTGCCAGTACCGATGCTATGAACACTGAAGCTTTCTTT | CASTDAMNTEAFF
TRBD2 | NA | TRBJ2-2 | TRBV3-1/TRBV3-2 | TGTGCCAGCAGCTCGGCGTTCGGAGGCCGTGGACTAGCGGATCGTACGAACACCGGGGAGCTGTTTTTT | CASSSAFGGRGLADRTNTGELFF
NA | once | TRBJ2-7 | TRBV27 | TGTGCCAGCAGTCCCGGGACTTACCCGTTGGACGAGCAGTACTTC | CASSPGTYPLDEQYF
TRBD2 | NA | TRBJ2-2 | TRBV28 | TGTGCCAGCAGTCTACCTGGGACTAGCGGCACCGGGGAGCTGTTTTTT | CASSLPGTSGTGELFF
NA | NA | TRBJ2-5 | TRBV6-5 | TGTGCCAGCAGGAGGGATTTGGGAGAGACCCAGTACTTC | CASRRDLGETQYF
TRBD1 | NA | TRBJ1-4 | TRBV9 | TGTGCCAGCAGCGTAGGGCCAGGGGGCCGTGAAAAACTGTTTTTT | CASSVGPGGREKLFF
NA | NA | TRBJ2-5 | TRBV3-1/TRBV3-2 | TGTGCCAGCAGCCATACCTCTTCTGGATACGGAGAGACCCAGTACTTC | CASSHTSSGYGETQYF
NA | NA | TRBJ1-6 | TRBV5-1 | TGCGCCAGCAGCGATCGGGACGGCAATTCACCCCTCCACTTT | CASSDRDGNSPLHF
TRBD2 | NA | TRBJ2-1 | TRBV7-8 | TGTGCCAGCAGCCCGAGGACTAGCGAGAGGACATTCTACAATGAGCAGTTCTTC | CASSPRTSERTFYNEQFF
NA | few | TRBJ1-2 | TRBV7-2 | TGTGCCAGCAGCTTAGCGGCTCCTAGGAACTATGGCTACACCTTC | CASSLAAPRNYGYTF
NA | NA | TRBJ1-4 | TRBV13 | TGTGCCAGCAGCTTCCCGGGAGTTAATGAAAAACTGTTTTTT | CASSFPGVNEKLFF
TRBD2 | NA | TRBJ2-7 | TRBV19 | TGTGCCAGTAGTATGGTAATAGCGGGAAAGTACGAGCAGTACTTC | CASSMVIAGKYEQYF
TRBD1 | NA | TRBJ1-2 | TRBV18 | TGTGCCAGCTCACCACCGACAGGGGGCCCAATAGGCTATGGCTACACCTTC | CASSPPTGGPIGYGYTF
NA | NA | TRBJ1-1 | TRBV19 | TGTGCCAGTAGTATAGTGGCAGGCCGAACGGAGAACACTGAAGCTTTCTTT | CASSIVAGRTENTEAFF
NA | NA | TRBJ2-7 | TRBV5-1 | TGCGCCAGCAGCTCCTCGGGGGGCGCCTCCGGGGAGCAGTACTTC | CASSSSGGASGEQYF